The following is a TCR beta chain sequence with its context. The antigen remains unidentified. TCRdb re-called the 5' RACE reads through MiXCR, storing one row per CDR3 protein. The table has some 200,000 distinct CDR3 sequences, 6% to 8% seen once; the top ten hold over 12%. There are 16 residues in the CDR3. The V and J ends lost 5 bases and 2 bases respectively, with 19 bases between them. Germline V lookup: CDR1 MNHNS, CDR2 SASEGT. This sample is drawn from a study of CD8 T cells in ankylosing spondylitis. General study findings and limits: In ankylosing spondylitis blood, a motif of roughly eight highly homologous TCR beta variants appeared characteristic. Clones tied to disease were said to be significantly enriched in matched ankylosing spondylitis synovial fluid.

Sequencing was done on a sample of blood, either unsorted or a sorted T cell fraction (not recorded which). The TCR originated in a male donor with ankylosing spondylitis. The chain has TRBV6-1 and TRBJ2-7; either TRBD1 or TRBD2 may supply D (5 bases each). CDR3 protein: CASSNQRGVRTYEQYF. CDR3 DNA sequence: TGTGCCAGCAGTAATCAGAGGGGCGTAAGGACCTACGAGCAGTACTTC.